This entry features one TCR beta chain sequence. Its specificity is not known. Data came from immunoSEQ multiplex PCR; TCRdb stores just in-frame clones and leaves some out. The sample has 150,000 to 200,000 clones, 70% to 90% seen once. There are 14 residues in the CDR3. The germline V and J ends were trimmed by 4 bases and 3 bases, with 14 bases remaining between them. CDR1 is SGHDT, CDR2 YYEEEE, per germline. This record belongs to a study of lymphopenia after photon versus proton radiotherapy. Study-wide findings and caveats: Oligoclonal CD8+ Temra expansion after nadir drove photon patients' diversity drop. Larger post-nadir TCR diversity loss correlated inversely with survival in deceased patients. Better survival with proton therapy was suggested as possible, not demonstrated. Proton therapy kept repertoires fairly stable, unlike photons, which gained effector/memory cells.

This chain connects TRBV5-6 to TRBJ2-7, with D perhaps matching TRBD2 (5 bases). The receptor's source is a man between 45 and 60 years old with gastric cancer. Sequenced material: peripheral blood, taken from a patient treated with photon-based radiotherapy. This chain's CDR3 is CASSPLRAIYEQYF. The CDR3 coding sequence is TGTGCCAGCAGCCCACTGAGGGCTATCTACGAGCAGTACTTC. The full variable domain, completed using reference TRBV5-6 and TRBJ2-7, is DAGVTQSPTHLIKTRGQQVTLRCSPKSGHDTVSWYQQALGQGPQFIFQYYEEEERQRGNFPDRFSGHQFPNYSSELNVNALLLGDSALYLCASSPLRAIYEQYFGPGTRLTVT.